This T cell receptor beta chain was recorded in a study of cytomegalovirus exposure and HLA in healthy donors. Study-wide background: Assignment to the Caucasian-associated ancestry cluster applied to 75% to 85% of the roughly 410 genotyped donors. General study points: A later analysis by the authors found several of the most significant clusters apparently linked to common viral pathogens. Several V segments, TRBV6-2 and TRBV6-3 among them, could not be told apart and were dropped.

PCR used 60 Vbeta primers and 13 Jbeta primers. The repertoire was sequenced with immunoSEQ multiplex PCR; TCRdb's copy has only in-frame clones and lacks some. This sample yields over 50,000 clones, of which 75% to 85% are seen a single time; about 51% belongs to the top ten. V gave up 2 bases and J gave up 0 bases, with 6 bases separating them. Germline loops: CDR1 SGHNT, CDR2 YENEEA. This CDR3 comprises 14 residues. A word on this clone: Its antigen is undetermined. At the DNA level, this CDR3 is encoded by other sequences in the same sample as well.

Sequencing input: PBMCs. This chain joins TRBV11-3 and TRBJ2-3; D ambiguous. The TCR was taken from a man aged 45 to 65 in good health and CMV-seropositive. The CDR3 DNA reads TGTGCCAGCAGCTTAACAGCTAGCACAGATACGCAGTATTTT. This gives the protein CASSLTASTDTQYF.